This T cell receptor (beta chain) was found in a study of cytomegalovirus exposure and HLA in healthy donors. Study-wide results and limits: Several of the most significant clusters appeared linked to common viral pathogens, based on a later analysis. 15,000 to 20,000 TCR beta sequences were associated with HLA alleles at 0.05 false discovery rate in a later analysis. Rarity held for most TCR sequences, but there were some public TCRs that occurred in many donors. The authors later linked a missense DCLRE1C variant to TCR beta V- and J-gene trimming.

It was with 60 Vbeta and 13 Jbeta primers that the PCR ran. Using immunoSEQ multiplex PCR, the repertoire was profiled, and TCRdb retains in-frame clones only, with some absent. The table shows fewer than 250,000 clones, with approximately 78% occurring only once. The CDR3 runs to 15 residues. The V segment lost 0 bases and the J segment 6 bases; nucleotides outside the gene matches: 1. Germline V gives CDR1 SGHRS, CDR2 YFSETQ. About this clone itself: Its antigen is not known.

The receptor was isolated from a man aged 25 to 45 in good health and CMV-seronegative. The V and J genes are TRBV5-1 and TRBJ2-1, with 12 bases matching TRBD2. The sequenced material came from PBMCs. The CDR3: CASSLGLAGANEQFF. For the CDR3, the DNA is TGCGCCAGCAGCTTGGGACTAGCGGGGGCCAATGAGCAGTTCTTC. Full variable domain (outside the CDR3, taken from reference TRBV5-1 and TRBJ2-1): KAGVTQTPRYLIKTRGQQVTLSCSPISGHRSVSWYQQTPGQGLQFLFEYFSETQRNKGNFPGRFSGRQFSNSRSEMNVSTLELGDSALYLCASSLGLAGANEQFFGPGTRLTVL.